Shown below are 30 T cell receptor beta chains from a single sample sequenced in a study of blood T cell repertoires in COVID-19. Sequencing used immunoSEQ multiplex PCR; TCRdb keeps in-frame clones, though not all of them. Of around 300,000 clones listed, 80% to 90% were seen once; the top ten hold around 5%. The sample consisted of PBMCs or T cells enriched from blood (not recorded which). Receptors were obtained from a man aged 25-45 years who had recovered from COVID-19.

The CDR3: CASSPGTSGGELFF. The CDR3 region has the DNA TGCGCCAGCAGCCCCGGGACTAGCGGCGGGGAGCTGTTTTTT. This rearrangement joins TRBV5-1 to TRBJ2-2, with 11 nucleotides matching TRBD2. In germline, CDR1 is SGHRS, CDR2 YFSETQ. The V segment lost 4 bases and the J segment 7 bases; nucleotides outside the gene matches: 3. This CDR3 spans 14 amino acids.

The rearrangement joins TRBV10-1 to TRBJ1-5; 8 bases match TRBD1. The CDR3 has 13 residues. Germline CDR1 WNHNN, CDR2 SYGVQD (reference sequence). V shed 8 bases, J shed 5 bases, and the junction held 5 bases outside the gene matches. CDR3 sequence: CASGEQGDQPQHF. The CDR3 DNA sequence: TGCGCCAGCGGGGAACAGGGGGATCAGCCCCAGCATTTT.

The V and J genes are TRBV3-1 (or the pseudogene TRBV3-2) and TRBJ1-2; D is ambiguous. CDR1 and CDR2 from the germline V gene are LGHDT and YNNKEL (reference sequence). The CDR3 is made up of 14 amino acids. Trimming took 0 bases from V and 5 from J, leaving 10 bases between them. CDR3 amino acids: CASSQDLGQYGYTF. The CDR3 DNA is TGTGCCAGCAGCCAAGATCTTGGTCAGTATGGCTACACCTTC.

This sequence joins TRBV15 and TRBJ2-1; 11 nucleotides line up with TRBD2. This CDR3 is built from 16 residues. Losses at the gene ends were 4 bases for V and 7 bases for J; bases not matched to a gene: 9. CDR1 is LNHNV, CDR2 YYDKDF, per germline (reference sequence). This CDR3 reads CATSIRLAGFKNEQFF. As DNA, the CDR3 is TGTGCCACCAGCATTCGACTAGCGGGGTTTAAGAATGAGCAGTTCTTC.

Note on this clone: Other DNA sequences from this sample encode an identical CDR3 as well. This rearrangement joins TRBV2 to TRBJ1-2; no reliable D call. The CDR3 has 12 residues. Per the germline V gene, CDR1 is SNHLY and CDR2 is FYNNEI. Trimming removed 1 base at V and 7 bases at J, with 7 bases between. CDR3 coding DNA: TGTGCCAGCAGTGAAGAGGCAGGTGGCTACACCTTC. It encodes CASSEEAGGYTF.

This chain uses TRBV5-1 with TRBJ1-1, with D possibly being TRBD1 (5 bases). The CDR3 has 13 amino acids. CDR1 and CDR2 from the germline V gene are SGHRS and YFSETQ. Trimming took 5 bases from V and 3 from J, leaving 11 bases between them. As DNA, the CDR3 is TGCGCCAGCAGACTCCGGGGGGACACTGAAGCTTTCTTT. It encodes CASRLRGDTEAFF.

The genes are TRBV9 and TRBJ2-5; the match to TRBD2 covers 13 bases. Germline V lookup: CDR1 SGDLS, CDR2 YYNGEE. V shed 0 bases and J 2 bases; nucleotides not matched to a gene: 4. This CDR3 region has 17 residues. The CDR3: CASSVGGLAGEQETQYF. The CDR3 DNA reads as TGTGCCAGCAGCGTAGGTGGACTAGCGGGGGAACAAGAGACCCAGTACTTC. The full variable domain, with the rest looked up from reference TRBV9 and TRBJ2-5, is DSGVTQTPKHLITATGQRVTLRCSPRSGDLSVYWYQQSLDQGLQFLIQYYNGEERAKGNILERFSAQQFPDLHSELNLSSLELGDSALYFCASSVGGLAGEQETQYFGPGTRLLVL.

This clone was counted only a few times. V is TRBV4-2 and J is TRBJ2-5; 7 bases fit TRBD2. CDR1 and CDR2 (germline): LGHNA, YNFKEQ. V trimming: 2 bases; J trimming: 2 bases; junction bases outside the gene matches: 17. The CDR3 loop spans 19 amino acids. The CDR3 loop reads CASSQNRGEGRLVQETQYF. In DNA, the CDR3 is TGTGCCAGCAGCCAAAACCGAGGGGAGGGAAGGTTGGTTCAAGAGACCCAGTACTTC.

The chain combines TRBV19 with TRBJ2-5; D is perhaps TRBD2 (5 bases). Germline lookup yields CDR1 LNHDA and CDR2 SQIVND (reference sequence). CDR3 size: 13 residues. Trimming took 6 bases from V and 3 from J, leaving 11 bases between them. CDR3 in DNA: TGTGCCAGTAGCCAGGACTCAGAAGAGACCCAGTACTTC. Translated: CASSQDSEETQYF. The variable domain in full, with the rest retrieved from reference TRBV19 and TRBJ2-5, is DGGITQSPKYLFRKEGQNVTLSCEQNLNHDAMYWYRQDPGQGLRLIYYSQIVNDFQKGDIAEGYSVSREKKESFPLTVTSAQKNPTAFYLCASSQDSEETQYFGPGTRLLVL.

The J gene is TRBJ2-5, the V gene TRBV25-1; TRBD1 is a possible D gene (5 bases). V dropped 6 bases and J dropped 2 bases, with 13 bases sitting between them. Germline V gene sequence: CDR1 MGHDK, CDR2 SYGVNS. CDR3 length equals 14 residues. CDR3 DNA sequence: TGTGCCAGCAGCCTTTCGGACATTCAAGAGACCCAGTACTTC. Protein product: CASSLSDIQETQYF.

This clone was recorded once. The chain uses TRBV9 and TRBJ2-3; 16 bases match TRBD2. Germline CDR1 SGDLS, CDR2 YYNGEE. The CDR3 runs to 16 residues. V was pared by 4 bases and J by 6 bases, with 5 bases of the junction left unmatched. The CDR3 here is CASSTGTSGGADTQYF. The CDR3 DNA is TGTGCCAGCAGCACCGGGACTAGCGGGGGGGCGGATACGCAGTATTTT.

The chain couples TRBV5-1 to TRBJ1-6; 7 nucleotides line up with TRBD1. V was pared by 0 bases and J by 7 bases, with 4 bases of the junction left unmatched. Germline-derived CDR1 and CDR2 are SGHRS and YFSETQ. CDR3 size: 15 residues. CDR3 protein: CASSLAPGGNSPLHF. The CDR3 DNA reads as TGCGCCAGCAGCTTGGCCCCAGGGGGAAATTCACCCCTCCACTTT.

The genes are TRBV11-2 and TRBJ1-3; no reliable D call. The ends were cut back, 5 bases at V and 0 bases at J, with 11 bases in the middle. The germline V gene encodes CDR1 SGHAT and CDR2 FQNNGV. The CDR3 has 15 amino acids. The CDR3 reads CASSPRRSSGNTIYF. CDR3 coding DNA: TGTGCCAGCAGCCCCAGACGGAGCTCTGGAAACACCATATATTTT.

This chain joins TRBV20-1 and TRBJ1-1; D is perhaps TRBD1 (5 bases). The CDR3 length is 11 residues. CDR1 and CDR2 from the germline V gene are DFQATT and SNEGSKA (reference sequence). V was clipped by 4 bases and J by 4 bases, with 7 bases between them. The DNA of the CDR3 is TGCAGTGCTAACACAGGCACTGAAGCTTTCTTT. Amino acids: CSANTGTEAFF.

The chain links TRBV6-5 to TRBJ1-1; D is perhaps TRBD1 (6 bases). The V and J ends lost 6 bases and 1 base respectively, with 12 bases between them. This CDR3 region has 14 residues. Per the germline V gene, CDR1 is MNHEY and CDR2 is SVGAGI. The CDR3 DNA reads as TGTGCCAGCAGAGTAGGACAGCCGAACACTGAAGCTTTCTTT. It specifies CASRVGQPNTEAFF.

V gene TRBV15 combines with J gene TRBJ1-2; 11 bases are shared with TRBD1. The CDR3 sequence is 15 residues long. Germline V lookup: CDR1 LNHNV, CDR2 YYDKDF (reference sequence). V shed 0 bases, J shed 8 bases, and the junction held 5 bases outside the gene matches. The DNA for the CDR3 is TGTGCCACCAGCAGAGATGTTTGGACAGGGGGCGGCTACACCTTC. This codes for CATSRDVWTGGGYTF.

The gene calls are TRBV19 and TRBJ1-1; maybe TRBD1 (6 bases). The CDR3 totals 14 residues. In germline, CDR1 is LNHDA, CDR2 SQIVND (reference sequence). V lost 2 bases and J lost 5, with 12 bases in between. The CDR3 loop reads CASSIRGALTEAFF. DNA of the CDR3: TGTGCCAGTAGTATACGGGGGGCGCTTACTGAAGCTTTCTTT.

The gene calls are TRBV5-6 and TRBJ2-7; 7 positions agree with TRBD1. Per the germline V gene, CDR1 is SGHDT and CDR2 is YYEEEE. After removal of 5 bases from V and 1 base from J, the junction contained 0 bases not matched to a gene. The CDR3 consists of 12 residues. The DNA for the CDR3 is TGTGCCAGCAGACAGGGGTCCTACGAGCAGTACTTC. Translating gives CASRQGSYEQYF.

The chain uses TRBV11-3 and TRBJ1-1; the D gene is possibly TRBD1 (6 bases). This CDR3 is 12 amino acids long. Trimming removed 8 bases from V and 11 bases from J, with 18 bases in between. CDR1 is SGHNT and CDR2 is YENEEA in the germline V gene. The CDR3 loop reads CASGNGGGEAFF. CDR3 DNA sequence: TGTGCCAGCGGTAACGGGGGGGGCGAGGCTTTCTTT.

The rearrangement uses TRBV30 and TRBJ1-6; 7 bases match TRBD1. CDR1 is GTSNPN and CDR2 is SVGIG in the germline V gene (reference sequence). J gave up 10 bases and V 0 bases, and 9 bases lay outside the gene matches. CDR3 length: 15 residues. DNA for the CDR3: TGTGCCTGGAGTGTAATCGACAGGGTTTACTCACCCCTCCACTTT. This encodes CAWSVIDRVYSPLHF.

V gene TRBV7-8 combines with J gene TRBJ2-1, with D unresolved. V lost 6 bases to trimming and J lost 8 bases, with 8 bases between them. The germline V gene encodes CDR1 SGHVS and CDR2 FQNEAQ. The CDR3 has 11 residues. The CDR3 nucleotides read TGTGCCAGCAGTTCCAGGTATGAGCAGTTCTTC. Amino acid sequence: CASSSRYEQFF.

This clone appeared a few times. This chain links TRBV3-1 (or the pseudogene TRBV3-2) with TRBJ1-6; D call uncertain. Germline CDR1 reads LGHDT; CDR2 reads YNNKEL (reference sequence). Trimming cost V 1 base and J 5 bases, with 6 bases left between them. This CDR3 is built from 14 residues. The CDR3 loop is CASSQGHDNSPLHF. In DNA, the CDR3 is TGTGCCAGCAGCCAAGGACACGATAATTCACCCCTCCACTTT.

This clone has just one count. The V call is TRBV7-8, the J call TRBJ2-7, with 7 bases that match TRBD1. This CDR3 region has 13 residues. The germline V gene has CDR1 SGHVS and CDR2 FQNEAQ. The V and J ends lost 1 base and 3 bases, in that order; junction bases with no gene match: 0. The CDR3 nucleotides are TGTGCCAGCAGCTTAGACAGGGGCTACGAGCAGTACTTC. Its protein product is CASSLDRGYEQYF.

The CDR3 protein is CASSWRAGTGANVLTF. The CDR3 nucleotides read TGTGCCAGCAGCTGGAGGGCGGGGACTGGGGCCAACGTCCTGACTTTC. The chain has TRBV5-4 and TRBJ2-6; a possible D gene is TRBD2 (6 bases). V was trimmed by 3 bases and J by 2 bases, leaving 12 bases between them. This CDR3 is 16 amino acids long. Looked up from germline, CDR1 is SGHNT and CDR2 is YYREEE (reference sequence).

CDR3 region: CACAGQARNQPQHF. The DNA of the CDR3 is TGTGCCTGTGCGGGACAGGCAAGAAATCAGCCCCAGCATTTT. The V and J genes are TRBV30 and TRBJ1-5, with 8 bases that match TRBD1. This CDR3 spans 14 amino acids. CDR1 and CDR2 (germline): GTSNPN, SVGIG (reference sequence). The V gene end was trimmed by 6 bases and the J gene end by 4 bases; junction bases not matched to a gene: 8.

The gene calls are TRBV6-5 and TRBJ2-7; D not resolved. Germline CDR1 reads MNHEY; CDR2 reads SVGAGI. The CDR3 has 16 residues. V lost 0 bases and J lost 5, with 17 bases in between. CDR3 sequence (DNA): TGTGCCAGCAGTTACTCCTGGGCCAGTTCTACCAACGAGCAGTACTTC. Protein sequence: CASSYSWASSTNEQYF.

V gene TRBV30 combines with J gene TRBJ2-5, with TRBD1 matching 12 bases. CDR1 is GTSNPN, CDR2 SVGIG, per germline (reference sequence). The J segment lost 5 bases and the V segment lost 2 bases, leaving 15 bases of the junction unmatched. The CDR3 spans 18 residues. CDR3 sequence reads: CAWSNRDRGRGGRETQYF. In DNA form, the CDR3 reads TGTGCCTGGAGTAACCGGGACAGGGGGCGTGGGGGAAGGGAGACCCAGTACTTC.

V gene TRBV3-1 (or the pseudogene TRBV3-2) combines with J gene TRBJ2-7; TRBD1 is a possible D gene (5 bases). From germline, CDR1 is LGHDT and CDR2 YNNKEL (reference sequence). The CDR3 covers 13 residues. V lost 7 bases, J lost 6 bases, and 16 bases lay in between. For the CDR3, the DNA is TGTGCCAGCACTAATGGGGCCAGCTCCGAGCAGTACTTC. It encodes CASTNGASSEQYF.

This chain connects TRBV5-4 to TRBJ2-1, with a possible D match to TRBD2 (6 bases). The germline V gene has CDR1 SGHNT and CDR2 YYREEE (reference sequence). V was cut by 4 bases and J by 2 bases, with 13 bases left in between. This CDR3 has 15 residues. The CDR3 here is CASSLAGGTYNEQFF. In DNA form, the CDR3 reads TGTGCCAGCAGCCTGGCCGGGGGAACCTACAATGAGCAGTTCTTC. The complete variable domain, with remaining parts taken from reference TRBV5-4 and TRBJ2-1, reads ETGVTQSPTHLIKTRGQQVTLRCSSQSGHNTVSWYQQALGQGPQFIFQYYREEENGRGNFPPRFSGLQFPNYSSELNVNALELDDSALYLCASSLAGGTYNEQFFGPGTRLTVL.

This rearrangement joins TRBV7-9 to TRBJ2-2; 10 nucleotides agree with TRBD2. Germline loops: CDR1 SEHNR, CDR2 FQNEAQ (reference sequence). J was trimmed by 5 bases and V by 5 bases; bases with no gene match: 8. This CDR3 is built from 16 residues. The CDR3 region has the DNA TGTGCCAGCAGCCCCCTCAGCGGGGGGGATACCGGGGAGCTGTTTTTT. This encodes CASSPLSGGDTGELFF.